The rows below give T cell receptor beta chains drawn from one sample of a study of blood T cell repertoires in COVID-19. Measured with immunoSEQ multiplex PCR; TCRdb has only the in-frame clones, and not every one. Of approximately 70,000 clones listed, around 74% are singletons. The sample taken for sequencing was peripheral blood. These receptors all come from a man in his 60s with COVID-19, enrolled during active disease. Both conserved end residues are part of each CDR3. A D gene is named only where the DNA matches it firmly. Clone size, where shown, is once, few, many, or a class for clones that have expanded.

D	J	size	V	DNA	CDR3
TRBD1	TRBJ2-5	.	TRBV19	TGTGCCAGTAGTAGTCAGGGGGTCCTGGAGACCCAGTACTTC	CASSSQGVLETQYF
.	TRBJ1-5	once	TRBV5-1	TGCGCCAGCAGCCCGACCGGGGGGGGCAATCAGCCCCAGCATTTT	CASSPTGGGNQPQHF
.	TRBJ1-3	.	TRBV7-9	TGTGCCAGCATATCACGAGGTGGCGGAAACACCATATATTTT	CASISRGGGNTIYF
.	TRBJ2-1	.	TRBV6-1	TGTGCCAGCAGTGAGAGCGCTATCTACAATGAGCAGTTCTTC	CASSESAIYNEQFF
.	TRBJ2-5	once	TRBV5-5	TGTGCCAGCAGCGATGGACATATTCAAGAGACCCAGTACTTC	CASSDGHIQETQYF
TRBD1	TRBJ1-5	.	TRBV3-1/TRBV3-2	TGTGCCAGCAGCCAAACGGACAGGCACAATCAGCCCCAGCATTTT	CASSQTDRHNQPQHF
.	TRBJ1-2	.	TRBV21-1	TGTGCCAGCAGCCCCGAACGGTCCGGGGGAGACTATGGCTACACCTTC	CASSPERSGGDYGYTF
TRBD2	TRBJ2-1	.	TRBV24-1	TGTGCCACCAGTGATTCGGGACTAGCGGGAGTAGGGGAGCAGTTCTTC	CATSDSGLAGVGEQFF
TRBD2	TRBJ2-1	.	TRBV2	TGTGCCAGCAGTGACAAACTCCGACGGGGGGGGTACAATGAGCAGTTCTTC	CASSDKLRRGGYNEQFF
TRBD2	TRBJ2-7	.	TRBV4-1	TGCGCCAGCAGCCCCCACCGATGGGGACTAGCGGGGACTAGCTCCTACGAGCAGTACTTC	CASSPHRWGLAGTSSYEQYF
.	TRBJ1-6	.	TRBV6-6	TGTGCCAGCAGGGAGGGAGATAATTCACCCCTCCACTTT	CASREGDNSPLHF
.	TRBJ2-1	.	TRBV5-4	TGTGCCAGCAGCACGGACTCTAGCGAGCAGTTCTTC	CASSTDSSEQFF
TRBD1	TRBJ1-2	.	TRBV7-9	TGTGCCAGCAGCTTATTTACAGGGGGGTATGGCTACACCTTC	CASSLFTGGYGYTF
TRBD1	TRBJ2-3	.	TRBV7-6	TGTGCCAGCAGCTCTCGACAGGGTGGAGATACGCAGTATTTT	CASSSRQGGDTQYF
TRBD1	TRBJ1-2	.	TRBV11-2	TGTGCCAGCAGCTTAGATGTCAGGGGGGACTATGGCTACACCTTC	CASSLDVRGDYGYTF
TRBD1	TRBJ2-7	.	TRBV18	TGTGCCAGCTCACCAGAGACAGGGGAAGGCTACGAGCAGTACTTC	CASSPETGEGYEQYF
TRBD2	TRBJ2-1	.	TRBV6-4	TGTGCCAGCAGTGAGGCCAGCGGGGGGTTCAATGAGCAGTTCTTC	CASSEASGGFNEQFF
.	TRBJ2-5	.	TRBV5-6	TGTGCCAGCAGCTCGCTGGGAGCGCAAGAGACCCAGTACTTC	CASSSLGAQETQYF
.	TRBJ1-4	.	TRBV25-1	TGTGCCAGCAGTGAGTTAATAAGGGGCGGCGGAAAACTGTTTTTT	CASSELIRGGGKLFF